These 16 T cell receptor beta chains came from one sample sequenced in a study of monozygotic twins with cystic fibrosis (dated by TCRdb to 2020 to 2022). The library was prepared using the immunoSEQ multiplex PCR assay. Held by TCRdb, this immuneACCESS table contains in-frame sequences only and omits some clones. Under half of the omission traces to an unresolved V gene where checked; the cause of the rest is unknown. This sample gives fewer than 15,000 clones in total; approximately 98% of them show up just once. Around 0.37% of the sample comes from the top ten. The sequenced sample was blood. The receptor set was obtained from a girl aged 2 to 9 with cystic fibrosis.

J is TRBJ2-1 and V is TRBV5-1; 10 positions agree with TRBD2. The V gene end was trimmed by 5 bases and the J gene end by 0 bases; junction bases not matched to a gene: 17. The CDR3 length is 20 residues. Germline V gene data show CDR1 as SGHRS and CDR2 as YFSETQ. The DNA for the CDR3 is TGCGCCAGCAGTCTAGCGGGAGCTCCCGGCTTCGTTAGCTCCTACAATGAGCAGTTCTTC. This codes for CASSLAGAPGFVSSYNEQFF.

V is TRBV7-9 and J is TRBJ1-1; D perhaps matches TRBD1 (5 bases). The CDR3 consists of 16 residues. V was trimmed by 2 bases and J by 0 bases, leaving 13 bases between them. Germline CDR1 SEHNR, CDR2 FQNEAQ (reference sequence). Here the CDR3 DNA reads TGTGCCAGCAGCTTACCAAAGGGACGAATGAACACTGAAGCTTTCTTT. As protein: CASSLPKGRMNTEAFF.

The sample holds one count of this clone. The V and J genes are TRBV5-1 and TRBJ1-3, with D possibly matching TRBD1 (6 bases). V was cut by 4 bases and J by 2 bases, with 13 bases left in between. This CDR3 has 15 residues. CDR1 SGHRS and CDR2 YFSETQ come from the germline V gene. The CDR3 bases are TGCGCCAGCAGCATGGGGGCCGGGGCTGGAAACACCATATATTTT. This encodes CASSMGAGAGNTIYF.

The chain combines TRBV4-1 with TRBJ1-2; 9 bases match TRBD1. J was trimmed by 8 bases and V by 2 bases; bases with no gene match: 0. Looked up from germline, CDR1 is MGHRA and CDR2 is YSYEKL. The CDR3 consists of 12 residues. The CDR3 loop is CASSQTGGGYTF. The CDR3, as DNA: TGCGCCAGCAGCCAAACAGGGGGCGGCTACACCTTC.

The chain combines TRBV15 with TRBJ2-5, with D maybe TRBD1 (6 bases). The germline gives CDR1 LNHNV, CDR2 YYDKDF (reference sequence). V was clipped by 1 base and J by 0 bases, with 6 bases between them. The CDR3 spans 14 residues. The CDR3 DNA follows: TGTGCCACCAGCAGAGGGGACAACCAAGAGACCCAGTACTTC. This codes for CATSRGDNQETQYF.

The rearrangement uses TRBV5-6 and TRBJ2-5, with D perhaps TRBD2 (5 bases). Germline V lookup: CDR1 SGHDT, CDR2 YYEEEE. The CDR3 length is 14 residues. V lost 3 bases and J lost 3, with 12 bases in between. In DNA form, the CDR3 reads TGTGCCAGCAGCTGGGGTGGGAGAGAAGAGACCCAGTACTTC. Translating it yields CASSWGGREETQYF.

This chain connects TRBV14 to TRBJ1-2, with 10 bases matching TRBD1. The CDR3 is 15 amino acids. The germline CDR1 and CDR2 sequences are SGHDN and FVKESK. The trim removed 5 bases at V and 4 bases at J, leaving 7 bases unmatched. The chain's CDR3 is CASSKTGGFGYGYTF. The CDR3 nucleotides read TGTGCCAGCAGCAAGACAGGGGGCTTCGGCTATGGCTACACCTTC.

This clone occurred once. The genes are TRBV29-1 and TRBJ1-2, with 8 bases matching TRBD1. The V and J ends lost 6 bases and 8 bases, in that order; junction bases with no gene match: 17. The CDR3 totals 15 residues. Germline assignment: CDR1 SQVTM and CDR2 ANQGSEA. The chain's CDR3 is CSVAPLAATGAGYTF. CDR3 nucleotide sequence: TGCAGCGTCGCTCCCTTGGCAGCGACAGGGGCGGGCTACACCTTC.

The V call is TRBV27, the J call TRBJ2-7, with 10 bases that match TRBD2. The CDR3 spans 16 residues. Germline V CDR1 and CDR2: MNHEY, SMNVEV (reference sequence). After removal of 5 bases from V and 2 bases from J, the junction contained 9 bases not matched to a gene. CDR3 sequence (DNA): TGTGCCAGCAGTAGACGGACTAGCGGTCCAACCTACGAGCAGTACTTC. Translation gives CASSRRTSGPTYEQYF.

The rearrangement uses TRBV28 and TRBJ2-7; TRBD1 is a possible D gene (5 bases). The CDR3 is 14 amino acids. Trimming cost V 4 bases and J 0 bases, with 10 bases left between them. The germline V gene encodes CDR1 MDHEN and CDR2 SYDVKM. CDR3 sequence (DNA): TGTGCCAGCAGTTACAGGTTTCTCTCCTACGAGCAGTACTTC. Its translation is CASSYRFLSYEQYF.

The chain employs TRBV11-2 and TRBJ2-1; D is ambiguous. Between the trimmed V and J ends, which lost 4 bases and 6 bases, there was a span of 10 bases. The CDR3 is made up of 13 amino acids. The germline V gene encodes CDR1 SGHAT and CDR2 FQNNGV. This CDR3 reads CASSSHHSNEQFF. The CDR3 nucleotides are TGTGCCAGCAGCTCACACCACAGCAATGAGCAGTTCTTC.

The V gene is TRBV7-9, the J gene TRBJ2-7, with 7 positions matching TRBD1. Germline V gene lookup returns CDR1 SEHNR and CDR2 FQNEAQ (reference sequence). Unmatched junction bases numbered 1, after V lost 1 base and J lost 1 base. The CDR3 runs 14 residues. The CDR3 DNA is TGTGCCAGCAGCTTAGGGGACAGTTCCTACGAGCAGTACTTC. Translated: CASSLGDSSYEQYF.

The CDR3 coding sequence is TGTGCCAGCAGTCGGGGACAGGCCGAGAATCAGCCCCAGCATTTT. Translation: CASSRGQAENQPQHF. The chain employs TRBV6-5 and TRBJ1-5; 8 nucleotides align to TRBD1. Germline CDR1 reads MNHEY; CDR2 reads SVGAGI. The V segment lost 5 bases and the J segment 4 bases; nucleotides outside the gene matches: 7. The CDR3 runs 15 residues.

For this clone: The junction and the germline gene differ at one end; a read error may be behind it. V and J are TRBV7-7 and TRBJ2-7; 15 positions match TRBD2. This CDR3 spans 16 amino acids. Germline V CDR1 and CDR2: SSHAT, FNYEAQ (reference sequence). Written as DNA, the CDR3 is TGTGCTAGCAGCCCGACGGTGGGACTAGCGGGAGGTGAGCAGTACTTC. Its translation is CASSPTVGLAGGEQYF.

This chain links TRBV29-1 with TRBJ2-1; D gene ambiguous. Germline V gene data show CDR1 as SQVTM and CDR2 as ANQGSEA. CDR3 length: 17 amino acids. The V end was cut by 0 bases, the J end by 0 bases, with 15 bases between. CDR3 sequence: CSVEDARVISSYNEQFF. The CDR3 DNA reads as TGCAGCGTTGAAGATGCTCGGGTCATTAGCTCCTACAATGAGCAGTTCTTC.

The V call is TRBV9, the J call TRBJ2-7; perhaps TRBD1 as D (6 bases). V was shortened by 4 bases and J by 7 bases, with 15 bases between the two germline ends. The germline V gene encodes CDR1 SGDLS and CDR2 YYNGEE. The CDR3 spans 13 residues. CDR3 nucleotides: TGTGCCAGCAGCCGCTCTCTAGGGGGAGAGCAGTACTTC. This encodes CASSRSLGGEQYF.